This T cell receptor (beta chain) was captured by sequencing in a study of beta chain features in type 1 diabetes. The investigators reverse transcribed all of the isolated RNA, so they sequenced expressed TCRB transcripts. Only in-frame clones appear in the TCRdb table, and some are missing; sequencing was by immunoSEQ multiplex PCR. The sample contains under 950,000 clones, about a sixth of which appear only once. Only a few counts were recorded for this clone. This clonotype was obtained from a woman between 18 and 30 years old in good health. The specimen was naive CD4+ T cells from blood.

This CDR3 reads CASSKGLADQETQYF. CDR3 coding DNA: TGTGCCAGCTCAAAAGGACTAGCGGATCAAGAGACCCAGTACTTC. This chain connects TRBV18 to TRBJ2-5, with TRBD2 identical over 10 bases. CDR1 KGHSH and CDR2 LQKENI come from the germline V gene. Germline trimming cut 5 bases from V and 2 bases from J; bases unmatched to any gene: 5. The CDR3 spans 15 residues.